The present TCR beta chain was sequenced within a study of blood T cell repertoires in COVID-19. The germline V gene encodes CDR1 SGHRS and CDR2 YFSETQ. The CDR3 extends over 15 amino acids. V was clipped by 6 bases and J by 0 bases, with 16 bases between them. Assay used: immunoSEQ multiplex PCR; TCRdb lists only in-frame clones, some missing. The data show a few hundred thousand clones, around 90% seen once. This TCR derives from a woman aged 45-65 years with COVID-19, enrolled during active disease. This sequence joins TRBV5-1 and TRBJ2-7; possible D gene TRBD2, 6 bases. Sequencing used peripheral blood. CDR3 sequence: CASKEGGLSSYEQYF. The CDR3 DNA sequence: TGCGCCAGCAAAGAGGGAGGCCTCAGCTCCTACGAGCAGTACTTC.